This T cell receptor (beta chain) was sequenced in a study of blood T cell repertoires in COVID-19. Original handling: Amplification of reference gene primers provided the estimated nucleated cell counts. Sequencing was performed with immunoSEQ multiplex PCR; in TCRdb, only in-frame clones are kept and a portion is missing. V and J calls and clone size come straight from that table; D and trimming were deduced from the DNA. The table has fewer than 300,000 clones, about 80% seen once. This CDR3 spans 18 amino acids. V trimming: 2 bases; J trimming: 1 base; junction bases outside the gene matches: 8. Looked up from germline, CDR1 is SGHRS and CDR2 is YFSETQ.

The sample was peripheral blood. V usage is TRBV5-1 and J usage is TRBJ2-3; 12 bases align to TRBD2. This sequence was found in a person aged 70 to 85 with COVID-19, enrolled during active disease. Written as DNA, the CDR3 is TGCGCCAGCAGCTTCCCCAGGACTAGCGGGGCTGGCACAGATACGCAGTATTTT. Translating gives CASSFPRTSGAGTDTQYF.